This T cell receptor (beta chain) was retrieved from a study of blood T cell repertoires in COVID-19. Using immunoSEQ multiplex PCR, the repertoire was profiled, and TCRdb retains in-frame clones only, with some absent. The repertoire holds some 150,000 clones, with roughly 89% as singletons. This CDR3 spans 16 amino acids. With V trimmed by 0 bases and J by 3 bases, 7 bases remained unmatched. Germline CDR1 is SGHRS and CDR2 is YFSETQ. Material: peripheral blood. This clonotype originated in a woman aged 50 to 65 with active or convalescent COVID-19. V and J are TRBV5-1 and TRBJ2-7; TRBD1 matches 9 bases. The DNA of the CDR3 is TGCGCCAGCAGCTTGGCCGAACACAGGGGGCTCTACGAGCAGTACTTC. Translating it yields CASSLAEHRGLYEQYF.